This T cell receptor (beta chain) was recorded in a study of blood T cell repertoires in COVID-19. This CDR3 region has 15 residues. The V end was cut by 5 bases, the J end by 0 bases, with 11 bases between. The germline V gene has CDR1 SGHRS and CDR2 YFSETQ. Profiled with immunoSEQ multiplex PCR; TCRdb holds only in-frame clones, not every one. The sample lists 88,000 or so clones, less than 90% seen once, with roughly 6.5% in the top ten. Input material: peripheral blood. The sequence was collected from a man aged 60-69 years with acute or convalescent COVID-19. The genes are TRBV5-1 and TRBJ2-2, with D possibly being TRBD2 (5 bases). CDR3 residues: CASSMGGSNTGELFF. The CDR3 DNA follows: TGCGCCAGCAGTATGGGCGGGTCGAACACCGGGGAGCTGTTTTTT.